Below, one T cell receptor beta chain is given with its context. It lacks a known antigen. Per-nucleotide qualities are absent, and no much larger clonotype sits a single base away. The data derive from a study of blood T cell repertoires in COVID-19 (dated by TCRdb to 2020 to 2021). Background on the whole study: The collaborator samples originated in the United States, Italy and Spain and spanned the acute and convalescent phases of COVID-19. The prospective study material was composed of cDNA or gDNA derived from T cells, B-cell-depleted T cells, or PBMCs. A freely available public database, intended as a resource for researchers studying the immune response to SARS-CoV-2, is where the repertoires were released. Samples were obtained from the ongoing ImmuneRACE study (first 160 participants) and from over 1,000 subjects provided by 6 global collaborators. Deeply sampled blood TCRbeta repertoires from subjects exposed to, actively infected with, or recovered from COVID-19 were included in the dataset. Where HLA class I and class II types were available, the types were taken from metadata supplied by the sample provider, not from assay-based typing. Sample metadata almost always included a de-identified subject ID, COVID-19 status, age in years and sex. Overall study outcomes, separate from this receptor: The amount of clinical and demographic metadata varied by source and participant and was provided uncurated.

One collaborating source in Seattle enrolled patients during active infection and followed them longitudinally through the course of disease. The collaborating institutions used their own protocols to collect whole blood in K2EDTA tubes. For TCRbeta analysis, collaborators shipped samples in one of three forms: frozen whole blood, isolated PBMCs, or DNA extracted from either of those sample types. TCRbeta CDR3 regions were amplified from genomic DNA using the immunoSEQ Assay, a bias-controlled multiplex PCR. On the authors' methods: The number of nucleated cells in each sample was estimated by amplification of reference gene primers within the assay. Sequence reads were collapsed and filtered to measure the absolute abundance of every unique TCRbeta CDR3 rearrangement. For each sample, productive Simpson clonality was calculated by taking the square root of Simpson's diversity index across productive rearrangements. What TCRdb holds here is the immuneACCESS table cut down to in-frame rearrangements. Part of the clones is not present; checked against another copy, under half of the missing clones reflect an unresolved V gene, and the others are unexplained. The DNA gave D and trimming, while V, J and clone size come from that table. A total of 270,000 or so clones appear in this sample, around 87% of them only once. The ten largest make up 2.1% of the sample.

The CDR3 contains 15 residues, cysteine and phenylalanine counted. Left in the record is the CDR3 DNA by itself, 45 bases read in frame from the first base. CDR1 and CDR2, per the germline V gene, are MNHNS and SASEGT. Trimming takes 6 bases from V and 0 bases from J, and the germline ends sit 12 bases apart. Sequencing was done on a sample of peripheral blood. This TCR was recovered from a woman in her sixties with COVID-19, enrolled during active disease. Here the chain combines TRBV6-1 and TRBJ1-3; the D gene is possibly TRBD1, with 5 bases matching. This receptor has the CDR3 CASSQDKYSGNTIYF. The bases read TGTGCCAGCAGCCAGGACAAATACTCTGGAAACACCATATATTTT.